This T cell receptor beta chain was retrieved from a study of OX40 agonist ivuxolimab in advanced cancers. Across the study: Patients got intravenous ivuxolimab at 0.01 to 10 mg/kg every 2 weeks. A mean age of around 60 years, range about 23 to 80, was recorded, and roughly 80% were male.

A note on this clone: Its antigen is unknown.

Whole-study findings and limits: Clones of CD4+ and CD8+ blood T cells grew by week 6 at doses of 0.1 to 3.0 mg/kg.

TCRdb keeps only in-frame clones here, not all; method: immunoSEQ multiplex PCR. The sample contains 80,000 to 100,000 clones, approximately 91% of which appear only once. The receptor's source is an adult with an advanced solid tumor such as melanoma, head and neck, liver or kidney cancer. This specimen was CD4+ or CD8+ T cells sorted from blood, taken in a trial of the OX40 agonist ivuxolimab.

CDR3 loop: CASRKKGSRLSYEQYF. The CDR3 DNA sequence: TGTGCCAGCAGGAAGAAAGGGAGCCGGCTGAGTTACGAGCAGTACTTC. The chain links TRBV5-8 to TRBJ2-7; tentatively, D is TRBD2 (5 bases). Germline lookup yields CDR1 SGHTS and CDR2 YDEGEE. CDR3 length equals 16 residues. Trimming removed 5 bases at V and 4 bases at J, with 22 bases between.